This TCR beta chain originates from a study of OX40 agonist ivuxolimab in advanced cancers. CDR1 and CDR2 from the germline V gene are SNHLY and FYNNEI. The V end lost 9 bases, the J end lost 0 bases, and 12 bases lay between the germline ends. The length of the CDR3 is 14 residues. Assay: immunoSEQ multiplex PCR; the TCRdb copy retains only in-frame clones and omits some. Here the sample spans 60,000 to 75,000 clones, about 80% being singletons. The material was CD4+ or CD8+ T cells sorted from blood, obtained in a trial of the OX40 agonist ivuxolimab. The origin of this receptor is an adult with an advanced solid tumor such as melanoma, head and neck, liver or kidney cancer. V and J are TRBV2 and TRBJ2-4, with D tentatively TRBD1 (5 bases). This CDR3 is CARTGELAKNIQYF. The CDR3 nucleotides read TGTGCCAGAACAGGAGAACTAGCCAAAAACATTCAGTACTTC.